Sequencing of this TCR beta chain was carried out in a study of T cells in Graves' hyperthyroidism and ophthalmopathy. Amplification of TCR beta CDR3 regions was performed using RNA transcripts as template. With the HTBI primer set, the TCR CDR3 went through a first round of RT-PCR. Via MiXCR, TCRdb re-called the multiplex PCR reads, giving one row per CDR3 protein. The sample carries about 700,000 distinct CDR3 sequences, about 14% recorded once. This clonotype has only a few counts. Its antigen is unknown. Study-wide results and limits: Stable hyperthyroidism was told apart from ophthalmopathy by a model built on 13 V-J features.

This sequence originates from a woman between 18 and 30 years old with Graves' hyperthyroidism. The sequenced sample was blood.

CDR3 DNA sequence: TGCAGTGCCGGGACTAGTCTCTACGAGCAGTACTTC. It yields the protein CSAGTSLYEQYF. This chain connects TRBV20-1 to TRBJ2-7; 8 bases map to TRBD2. J lost 3 bases, V lost 6 bases, and 4 bases had no gene match. This CDR3 region has 12 residues. The germline CDR1 and CDR2 sequences are DFQATT and SNEGSKA (reference sequence).